What follows are 26 T cell receptor beta chains derived from one specimen sequenced in a study of blood T cell repertoires in COVID-19. The assay was immunoSEQ multiplex PCR, and TCRdb's table has in-frame clones only and misses some. The sample contains roughly 120,000 clones, around 90% of which appear only once. What was sequenced was peripheral blood. These receptors were collected from a woman in her sixties with COVID-19, enrolled during active disease.

The chain uses TRBV12-3 or TRBV12-4 and TRBJ1-2, with TRBD1 identical over 9 bases. The J segment lost 14 bases and the V segment lost 5 bases, leaving 12 bases of the junction unmatched. CDR3 size: 13 residues. CDR3 sequence reads: CASSAGTGRAETF. CDR3 bases: TGTGCCAGCAGTGCCGGGACAGGGCGTGCGGAAACCTTC.

This clone was seen only once. The genes are TRBV10-3 and TRBJ2-3; a possible D gene is TRBD2 (6 bases). CDR1 and CDR2 from the germline V gene are ENHRY and SYGVKD. V lost 6 bases and J lost 4, with 17 bases in between. The CDR3 covers 15 residues. This chain's CDR3 is CAISPGTGGPDTQYF. The CDR3 nucleotides are TGTGCCATCAGCCCCGGGACTGGAGGGCCAGATACGCAGTATTTT.

This clone has only one observation. The chain employs TRBV6-2 or TRBV6-3 and TRBJ2-7, with 7 positions matching TRBD1. V trimming: 5 bases; J trimming: 6 bases; junction bases outside the gene matches: 7. The germline V gene has CDR1 MNHEY and CDR2 SVGEGT. The CDR3 is 13 residues long. CDR3 in amino acids: CASSQQGWGEQYF. The CDR3 DNA is TGTGCCAGCAGTCAACAGGGGTGGGGCGAGCAGTACTTC.

The chain recombines TRBV5-1 with TRBJ1-2; tentatively, D is TRBD1 (6 bases). Trimming pared 4 bases from V and 5 bases from J, leaving 18 bases between. Germline CDR1 and CDR2: SGHRS and YFSETQ. The CDR3 is 15 residues long. This chain's CDR3 is CASSQEAGQGYGYTF. CDR3 nucleotides: TGCGCCAGCAGCCAGGAAGCGGGGCAGGGGTATGGCTACACCTTC.

Written as DNA, the CDR3 is TGTGCCAGCAGTCAACCCCAGGGAGGCACCGGGGAGCTGTTTTTT. It specifies CASSQPQGGTGELFF. The rearrangement links TRBV11-2 to TRBJ2-2; a possible D gene is TRBD2 (6 bases). The CDR3 runs to 15 residues. Trimming shortened V by 6 bases and J by 4 bases, and 15 bases separated the two germline ends. The germline gives CDR1 SGHAT, CDR2 FQNNGV.

The chain employs TRBV5-4 and TRBJ1-1, with D unresolved. Looked up from germline, CDR1 is SGHNT and CDR2 is YYREEE (reference sequence). CDR3 size: 15 residues. With 0 bases removed from V and 3 bases from J, the gap between germline ends came to 12 bases. The CDR3 region has the DNA TGTGCCAGCAGCTTGGTGCCTGGGCTTGACACTGAAGCTTTCTTT. This gives the protein CASSLVPGLDTEAFF.

The chain uses TRBV5-6 and TRBJ1-1; D not resolved. Germline CDR1 reads SGHDT; CDR2 reads YYEEEE. The CDR3 is made up of 12 amino acids. The V end lost 1 base, the J end lost 1 base, and 2 bases lay between the germline ends. The CDR3 bases are TGTGCCAGCAGCTTGCAGAACACTGAAGCTTTCTTT. As protein: CASSLQNTEAFF. The variable domain in full, with the rest retrieved from reference TRBV5-6 and TRBJ1-1, is DAGVTQSPTHLIKTRGQQVTLRCSPKSGHDTVSWYQQALGQGPQFIFQYYEEEERQRGNFPDRFSGHQFPNYSSELNVNALLLGDSALYLCASSLQNTEAFFGQGTRLTVV.

The rearrangement links TRBV7-8 to TRBJ2-3; D may be TRBD2 (5 bases). This CDR3 is built from 15 residues. Germline V gene data show CDR1 as SGHVS and CDR2 as FQNEAQ. With 5 bases removed from V and 0 bases from J, the gap between germline ends came to 12 bases. CDR3 amino acids: CASSPSGSSTDTQYF. The CDR3 nucleotides read TGTGCCAGCAGCCCAAGCGGTTCTAGCACAGATACGCAGTATTTT.

The rearrangement joins TRBV14 to TRBJ2-7; D remains ambiguous. The germline V gene has CDR1 SGHDN and CDR2 FVKESK. There are 13 residues in the CDR3. V lost 3 bases, J lost 3 bases, and 9 bases lay in between. The CDR3 is CASSQEILYEQYF. CDR3 bases: TGTGCCAGCAGCCAGGAGATCCTCTACGAGCAGTACTTC.

V and J are TRBV27 and TRBJ1-4; D not certain. The CDR3 is 13 residues long. V was trimmed by 2 bases and J by 8 bases, leaving 9 bases between them. Looked up from germline, CDR1 is MNHEY and CDR2 is SMNVEV (reference sequence). This CDR3 is CASSLRAWEKLFF. Here the CDR3 DNA reads TGTGCCAGCAGTTTAAGAGCGTGGGAAAAACTGTTTTTT. The full variable domain, its missing parts supplied by reference TRBV27 and TRBJ1-4, is EAQVTQNPRYLITVTGKKLTVTCSQNMNHEYMSWYRQDPGLGLRQIYYSMNVEVTDKGDVPEGYKVSRKEKRNFPLILESPSPNQTSLYFCASSLRAWEKLFFGSGTQLSVL.

V gene TRBV15 combines with J gene TRBJ2-1; D not certain. Deletions cut 0 bases from V and 9 bases from J, with 9 bases between. Germline lookup yields CDR1 LNHNV and CDR2 YYDKDF (reference sequence). The CDR3 runs 13 residues. CDR3 region: CATSREQAGEQFF. The CDR3 region has the DNA TGTGCCACCAGCAGAGAGCAGGCTGGTGAGCAGTTCTTC.

This sequence joins TRBV3-1 (or the pseudogene TRBV3-2) and TRBJ2-3, with 7 bases lining up with TRBD2. CDR3 length: 16 residues. Looked up from germline, CDR1 is LGHDT and CDR2 is YNNKEL (reference sequence). The trim removed 1 base at V and 0 bases at J, leaving 4 bases unmatched. The CDR3 loop is CASSQVSGASTDTQYF. The DNA for the CDR3 is TGTGCCAGCAGCCAAGTAAGCGGGGCTAGCACAGATACGCAGTATTTT.

V gene TRBV3-1 (or the pseudogene TRBV3-2) combines with J gene TRBJ1-2; weak D call: TRBD1 (5 bases). Germline-derived CDR1 and CDR2 are LGHDT and YNNKEL (reference sequence). The CDR3 has 14 amino acids. Trimming removed 3 bases from V and 3 bases from J, with 11 bases in between. The DNA of the CDR3 is TGTGCCAGCAGCCAGCCGGGACTCTACTATGGCTACACCTTC. Its protein product is CASSQPGLYYGYTF.

The V gene is TRBV18, the J gene TRBJ1-5; D gene uncertain. The CDR3 covers 15 residues. Trimming shortened V by 6 bases and J by 1 base, and 13 bases separated the two germline ends. The germline V gene encodes CDR1 KGHSH and CDR2 LQKENI. CDR3 in amino acids: CASSKNRGSNQPQHF. In nucleotides, the CDR3 is TGTGCCAGCTCTAAAAATAGAGGAAGCAATCAGCCCCAGCATTTT.

The V and J genes are TRBV5-6 and TRBJ2-7, with 10 bases identical to TRBD1. The CDR3 is made up of 15 amino acids. V dropped 0 bases and J dropped 3; count of bases not matched to a gene: 3. In germline, CDR1 is SGHDT, CDR2 YYEEEE. DNA for the CDR3: TGTGCCAGCAGCTTGGCTGGACAGGGGGTCTACGAGCAGTACTTC. This gives the protein CASSLAGQGVYEQYF.

Only one count was recorded for this clone. The chain couples TRBV27 to TRBJ1-4; D unresolved. CDR3 length: 14 residues. CDR1 and CDR2 (germline): MNHEY, SMNVEV (reference sequence). Trimming left V 7 bases short and J 2 bases short, with 11 bases between. The CDR3 DNA reads TGTGCCAGCAAAGTTGGGCCTACTAATGAAAAACTGTTTTTT. Protein product: CASKVGPTNEKLFF.

The chain combines TRBV5-1 with TRBJ2-2; TRBD1 matches at 11 bases. The germline gives CDR1 SGHRS, CDR2 YFSETQ. V lost 4 bases and J lost 6; bases outside the gene matches: 5. This CDR3 region has 15 residues. CDR3 sequence: CASSVGTGGSGELFF. The CDR3 DNA reads TGCGCCAGCAGCGTCGGGACAGGGGGGTCCGGGGAGCTGTTTTTT.

The chain uses TRBV7-2 and TRBJ1-5, with TRBD1 matching 8 bases. V dropped 4 bases and J dropped 5; count of bases not matched to a gene: 4. CDR1 is SGHTA, CDR2 FQGNSA, per germline. CDR3 size: 14 residues. The CDR3: CASSWTGRDQPQHF. In DNA form, the CDR3 reads TGTGCCAGCAGCTGGACAGGGAGGGATCAGCCCCAGCATTTT.

This CDR3 is CASRRGGQVTGELFF. DNA for the CDR3: TGTGCCAGCAGGCGGGGGGGCCAGGTTACCGGGGAGCTGTTTTTT. The chain couples TRBV7-2 to TRBJ2-2, with 9 positions matching TRBD2. Germline assignment: CDR1 SGHTA and CDR2 FQGNSA. The V gene end was trimmed by 6 bases and the J gene end by 5 bases; junction bases not matched to a gene: 7. This CDR3 region has 15 residues. Full variable domain (outside the CDR3, taken from reference TRBV7-2 and TRBJ2-2): GAGVSQSPSNKVTEKGKDVELRCDPISGHTALYWYRQSLGQGLEFLIYFQGNSAPDKSGLPSDRFSAERTGGSVSTLTIQRTQQEDSAVYLCASRRGGQVTGELFFGEGSRLTVL.

This chain uses TRBV6-2 or TRBV6-3 with TRBJ2-2; 7 nucleotides match TRBD1. This CDR3 region has 16 residues. The V and J ends lost 4 bases and 7 bases, in that order; junction bases with no gene match: 12. The germline CDR1 and CDR2 sequences are MNHEY and SVGEGT. CDR3 residues: CASSSYRQGAGGELFF. CDR3 in DNA: TGTGCCAGCAGTTCCTATAGACAGGGAGCTGGCGGGGAGCTGTTTTTT.

In its sample, this clone was seen once. This CDR3 reads CASTLTGELFF. CDR3 DNA sequence: TGTGCCAGCACTCTCACCGGGGAGCTGTTTTTT. This chain joins TRBV2 and TRBJ2-2, with no clear D. CDR3 length: 11 residues. Germline CDR1 is SNHLY and CDR2 is FYNNEI. V lost 7 bases and J lost 4, with 4 bases in between.

The chain uses TRBV19 and TRBJ2-7; 10 nucleotides agree with TRBD1. V shed 5 bases and J 7 bases; nucleotides not matched to a gene: 8. Germline V lookup: CDR1 LNHDA, CDR2 SQIVND (reference sequence). The CDR3 contains 14 residues. The DNA of the CDR3 is TGTGCCAGTAGTTGGGGGACAGGGGTTGAGGAGCAGTACTTC. Its translation is CASSWGTGVEEQYF. The entire variable domain, with the rest obtained from reference TRBV19 and TRBJ2-7, is as follows: DGGITQSPKYLFRKEGQNVTLSCEQNLNHDAMYWYRQDPGQGLRLIYYSQIVNDFQKGDIAEGYSVSREKKESFPLTVTSAQKNPTAFYLCASSWGTGVEEQYFGPGTRLTVT.

The rearrangement joins TRBV15 to TRBJ2-7; no firm D call. Germline assignment: CDR1 LNHNV and CDR2 YYDKDF (reference sequence). V gave up 0 bases and J gave up 0 bases, with 15 bases separating them. This CDR3 spans 17 amino acids. CDR3 amino acids: CATSRDSSRLRSYEQYF. The CDR3 DNA sequence: TGTGCCACCAGCAGAGATTCCTCTCGTCTCCGCTCCTACGAGCAGTACTTC.

The chain carries TRBV6-2 or TRBV6-3 and TRBJ1-2; D is unclear. Germline CDR1 MNHEY, CDR2 SVGEGT. The V end lost 4 bases, the J end lost 1 base, and 19 bases lay between the germline ends. The CDR3 contains 17 residues. CDR3 bases: TGTGCCAGCAGTTTCTACGCCACAGAGAAATTTAACTATGGCTACACCTTC. It is translated as CASSFYATEKFNYGYTF.

J is TRBJ2-7 and V is TRBV11-2, with 9 bases aligning to TRBD1. Germline assignment: CDR1 SGHAT and CDR2 FQNNGV. V dropped 5 bases and J dropped 6; count of bases not matched to a gene: 14. The CDR3 has 16 amino acids. CDR3 residues: CASSVIPGQGISEQYF. The CDR3, as DNA: TGTGCCAGCAGCGTCATCCCGGGACAGGGTATCTCCGAGCAGTACTTC.

The chain joins TRBV14 to TRBJ2-2; possible D gene TRBD2, 5 bases. The germline V and J ends were trimmed by 2 bases and 6 bases, with 13 bases remaining between them. Germline CDR1 and CDR2: SGHDN and FVKESK. The CDR3 sequence is 15 residues long. The CDR3, as DNA: TGTGCCAGCAGCCAACGTTCTAGCAATTCCGGGGAGCTGTTTTTT. It translates to CASSQRSSNSGELFF. The variable domain in full, with the rest retrieved from reference TRBV14 and TRBJ2-2, is EAGVTQFPSHSVIEKGQTVTLRCDPISGHDNLYWYRRVMGKEIKFLLHFVKESKQDESGMPNNRFLAERTGGTYSTLKVQPAELEDSGVYFCASSQRSSNSGELFFGEGSRLTVL.